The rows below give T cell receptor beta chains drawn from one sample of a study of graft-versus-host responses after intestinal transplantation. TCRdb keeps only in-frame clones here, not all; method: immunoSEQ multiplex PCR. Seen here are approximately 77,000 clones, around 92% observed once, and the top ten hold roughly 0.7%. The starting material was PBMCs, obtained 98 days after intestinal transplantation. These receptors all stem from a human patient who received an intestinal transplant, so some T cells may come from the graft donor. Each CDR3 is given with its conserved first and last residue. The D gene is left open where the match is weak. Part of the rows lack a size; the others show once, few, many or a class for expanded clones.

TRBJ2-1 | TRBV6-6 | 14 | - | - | TGTGCCAGCAGACCTCCCGGCAGCGTGAATGAGCAGTTCTTC | CASRPPGSVNEQFF
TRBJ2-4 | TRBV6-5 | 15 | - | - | TGTGCCAGCAGTGCCAAGGCACCCGAAGGGGACATTCAGTACTTC | CASSAKAPEGDIQYF
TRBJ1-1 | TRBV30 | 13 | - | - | TGTGCCTGGAGTGTAGGAGGGGGCACTGAAGCTTTCTTT | CAWSVGGGTEAFF
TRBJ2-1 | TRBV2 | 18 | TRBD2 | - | TGTGCCAGCAGTCACCCGGCTAGCGGGGGCCCCTCCTACAATGAGCAGTTCTTC | CASSHPASGGPSYNEQFF
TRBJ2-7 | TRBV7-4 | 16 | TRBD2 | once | TGTGCCAGCAGCTACGGGGGACTAGCGGGGACCTACGAGCAGTACTTC | CASSYGGLAGTYEQYF
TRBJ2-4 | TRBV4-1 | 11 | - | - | TGCGCCACTGGGGCAGGGACCATTCAGTACTTC | CATGAGTIQYF
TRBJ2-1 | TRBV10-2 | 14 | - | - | TGCGCCAGCAGTGATTGGGCGGAGACCAATGAGCAGTTCTTC | CASSDWAETNEQFF
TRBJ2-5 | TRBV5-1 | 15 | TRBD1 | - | TGCGCCAGCAGCACCCCAGGGGGCCGGATAGAGACCCAGTACTTC | CASSTPGGRIETQYF
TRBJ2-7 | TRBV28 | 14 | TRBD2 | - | TGTGCCAGCAGTTGGACTAGCGGGAGCGACGAGCAGTACTTC | CASSWTSGSDEQYF
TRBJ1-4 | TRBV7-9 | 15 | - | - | TGTGCCAGCAGCCCTACACTCGGGGGTAATGAAAAACTGTTTTTT | CASSPTLGGNEKLFF
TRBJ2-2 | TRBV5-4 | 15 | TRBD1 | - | TGTGCCAGCAGCCTCGGACAGGGGAACACCGGGGAGCTGTTTTTT | CASSLGQGNTGELFF
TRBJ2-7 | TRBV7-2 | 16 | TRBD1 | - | TGTGCCAGCAGACACATAACCGGGACAGGGACCTACGAGCAGTACTTC | CASRHITGTGTYEQYF
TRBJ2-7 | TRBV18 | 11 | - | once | TGTGCCAGCTCCGCTCCCTACGAGCAGTACTTC | CASSAPYEQYF
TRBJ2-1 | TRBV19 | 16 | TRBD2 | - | TGTGCCAGTAGTACAAGGACTAGCGGGGGGAACAATGAGCAGTTCTTC | CASSTRTSGGNNEQFF
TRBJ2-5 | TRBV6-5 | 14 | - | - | TGTGCCAGCACCCGGCCAGGGGGGCAAGAGACCCAGTACTTC | CASTRPGGQETQYF
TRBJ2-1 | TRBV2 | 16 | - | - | TGTGCCAGCAGTGAAGCGTCACAGGTGGGCCACAATGAGCAGTTCTTC | CASSEASQVGHNEQFF
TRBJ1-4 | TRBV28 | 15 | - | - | TGTGCCAGCAGTGATAGACAGGCATTTAATGAAAAACTGTTTTTT | CASSDRQAFNEKLFF
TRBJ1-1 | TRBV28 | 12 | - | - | TGTGCCAGCAGAGACTTGAACACTGAAGCTTTCTTT | CASRDLNTEAFF
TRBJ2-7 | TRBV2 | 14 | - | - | TGTGCCAGCAGTGAAGGTTTGCAGCTCCGGGAGCAGTACTTC | CASSEGLQLREQYF
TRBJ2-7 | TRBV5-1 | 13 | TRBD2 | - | TGCGCCAGCAGACGGGGGGACTCCTACGAGCAGTACTTC | CASRRGDSYEQYF
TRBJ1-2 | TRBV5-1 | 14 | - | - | TGCGCCAGCAGCTTGCGGACAGTCGGTTATGGCTACACCTTC | CASSLRTVGYGYTF
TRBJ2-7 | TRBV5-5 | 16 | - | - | TGTGCCAGCAGCTTGTCCGTTTTCTGGTACTCCTACGAGCAGTACTTC | CASSLSVFWYSYEQYF
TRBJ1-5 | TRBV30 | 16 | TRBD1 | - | TGTGCCTGGAGTGTACGAACAGGGGCCCGCAATCAGCCCCAGCATTTT | CAWSVRTGARNQPQHF
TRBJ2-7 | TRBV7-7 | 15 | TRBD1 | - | TGTGCTAGCAGCTTGGGGACAGGGGGCTCCTACGAGCAGTACTTC | CASSLGTGGSYEQYF
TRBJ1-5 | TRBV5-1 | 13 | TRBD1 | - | TGCGCCAGCAGCTTTACAGGGGATCAGCCCCAGCATTTT | CASSFTGDQPQHF
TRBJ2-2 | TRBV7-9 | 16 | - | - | TGTGCCAGCAGCTTACCCCAGGGTGTGAACACCGGGGAGCTGTTTTTT | CASSLPQGVNTGELFF
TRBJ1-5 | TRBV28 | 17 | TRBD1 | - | TGTGCCAGCAGTCCGATCCACAGGGGGACGGGCAATCAGCCCCAGCATTTT | CASSPIHRGTGNQPQHF
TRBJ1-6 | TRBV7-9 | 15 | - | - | TGTGCCAGCAGCCAACGGGGCACCTATAATTCACCCCTCCACTTT | CASSQRGTYNSPLHF
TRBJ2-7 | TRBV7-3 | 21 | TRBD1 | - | TGTGCCAGCAGCCCCGAACCGGGACAGGGGGCGTTAGTGGCGAAATCCTACGAGCAGTACTTC | CASSPEPGQGALVAKSYEQYF
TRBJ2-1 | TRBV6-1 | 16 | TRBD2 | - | TGTGCCAGCAGTGCCCTAGCGGGACGCTCCTACAATGAGCAGTTCTTC | CASSALAGRSYNEQFF
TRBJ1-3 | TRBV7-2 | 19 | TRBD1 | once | TGTGCCAGCAGCGGGGACAGGACGGGAATGGTGGGCTCTGGAAACACCATATATTTT | CASSGDRTGMVGSGNTIYF
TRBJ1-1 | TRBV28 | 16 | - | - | TGTGCCAGCAGTTTGTGGCAGGGAACCATGAACACTGAAGCTTTCTTT | CASSLWQGTMNTEAFF
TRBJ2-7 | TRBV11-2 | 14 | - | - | TGTGCCAGCAACGAGGGCCTAACCCGCTACGAGCAGTACTTC | CASNEGLTRYEQYF
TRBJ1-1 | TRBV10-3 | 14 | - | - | TGTGCCATCAGTGCGTGGACGATGAACACTGAAGCTTTCTTT | CAISAWTMNTEAFF
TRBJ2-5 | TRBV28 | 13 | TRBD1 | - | TGTGCCAGCAGTTTAGGACAGGGAGAGACCCAGTACTTC | CASSLGQGETQYF
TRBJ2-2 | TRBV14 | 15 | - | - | TGTGCCAGCAGCCAACAGGGGACGAACACCGGGGAGCTGTTTTTT | CASSQQGTNTGELFF